The 2 T cell receptor beta chains presented below share a single source sample, sequenced in a study of blood T cell repertoires in COVID-19. This table comes from immunoSEQ multiplex PCR, and its TCRdb copy is limited to in-frame clones, with some not included. The sample has 5,500 to 6,000 clones, around 85% seen once. The sample taken for sequencing was peripheral blood. All receptors come from a human donor in a cohort sampled during active COVID-19.

The chain couples TRBV5-1 to TRBJ1-1, with D perhaps matching TRBD1 (5 bases). V dropped 3 bases and J dropped 0 bases, with 9 bases sitting between them. The CDR3 totals 14 residues. Germline V gene lookup returns CDR1 SGHRS and CDR2 YFSETQ. The chain's CDR3 is CASSYYRMNTEAFF. The CDR3 coding sequence is TGCGCCAGCAGCTACTACAGGATGAACACTGAAGCTTTCTTT.

The chain recombines TRBV7-3 with TRBJ1-1; D call uncertain. CDR3 length equals 14 residues. Germline CDR1 and CDR2: SGHTA and FQGTGA. V lost 5 bases, J lost 4 bases, and 14 bases lay in between. CDR3 sequence (DNA): TGTGCCAGCAGCCCTTACGTGCCGGGCACTGAAGCTTTCTTT. As protein: CASSPYVPGTEAFF.